A selection of T cell receptor beta chains follows, all from one sample in a study of blood T cell repertoires in COVID-19. The data were produced by immunoSEQ multiplex PCR, yet TCRdb's version contains in-frame clones alone and is incomplete. The repertoire includes hundreds of thousands of clones, around 89% of them detected once, and 1.2% sits in the top ten. Sample: PBMCs or T cells enriched from blood (not recorded which). The receptors were sampled from a man younger than 45 who had recovered from COVID-19. Each CDR3 is given with its conserved first and last residue. A D gene is named only where the DNA matches it firmly. Clone size is stated in some rows and not others, as once, few, many or a class when expanded.

size | J | D | V | DNA | CDR3
NA | TRBJ2-3 | NA | TRBV10-1 | TGCGCCAGCAGTGAGCTACTAGCCCATACGCAGTATTTT | CASSELLAHTQYF
NA | TRBJ2-1 | TRBD2 | TRBV27 | TGTGCCAGCAGTAGAACCGGGACTAGCGGGGCTAATGAGCAGTTCTTC | CASSRTGTSGANEQFF
once | TRBJ2-7 | TRBD1 | TRBV6-5 | TGTGCCAGCAGTTCGATAGACAGGGTAGAACAGTACTTC | CASSSIDRVEQYF
NA | TRBJ1-1 | NA | TRBV3-1/TRBV3-2 | TGTGCCAGCAGCCAATCATACGGAGGGGTGACTGAAGCTTTCTTT | CASSQSYGGVTEAFF
NA | TRBJ2-2 | TRBD1 | TRBV25-1 | TGTGCCAGCAGTGAACCCGGACAGGGAGGCGGGGAGCTGTTTTTT | CASSEPGQGGGELFF
NA | TRBJ2-7 | NA | TRBV13 | TGTGCCAGCAGTCCGAATCCGGGACAGGGCGCGGGGGGGCAGTACTTC | CASSPNPGQGAGGQYF
NA | TRBJ1-1 | TRBD1 | TRBV2 | TGTGCCAGCAGTGATCCGGACAGGGAGGACACTGAAGCTTTCTTT | CASSDPDREDTEAFF
few | TRBJ2-2 | TRBD2 | TRBV5-1 | TGCGCCAGCAGCACCCTGAGAAGGACTAGCGGGAGTACCGGGGAGCTGTTTTTT | CASSTLRRTSGSTGELFF
NA | TRBJ2-1 | NA | TRBV24-1 | TGTGCCACCAGTGATTTGGCTGACGGGGGCTACAATGAGCAGTTCTTC | CATSDLADGGYNEQFF
NA | TRBJ1-4 | TRBD1 | TRBV19 | TGTGCCAGTAGGACAGGGAACGAAAAACTGTTTTTT | CASRTGNEKLFF
many | TRBJ2-7 | NA | TRBV2 | TGTGCCAGCAGTGAACGGAGAACTAGCTACGAGCAGTACTTC | CASSERRTSYEQYF
NA | TRBJ2-7 | TRBD1 | TRBV3-1/TRBV3-2 | TGTGCCAGCAGCACACCGGGACAGGGCCCCGAGCAGTACTTC | CASSTPGQGPEQYF
NA | TRBJ2-7 | NA | TRBV28 | TGTGCCAGCAGTACACCGGGATCCTCGTACGAGCAGTACTTC | CASSTPGSSYEQYF
NA | TRBJ1-2 | NA | TRBV20-1 | TGCAGTGCACCGGACAAGTATGGCTACACCTTC | CSAPDKYGYTF
NA | TRBJ2-7 | TRBD1 | TRBV12-5 | TGTGCTAGTGGTTTGGTCCGGGACAGGGGTTGTGAGCAGTACTTC | CASGLVRDRGCEQYF
NA | TRBJ1-1 | TRBD1 | TRBV28 | TGTGCCAGCAGTTTACGACAGGGGGCTGGCACTGAAGCTTTCTTT | CASSLRQGAGTEAFF
NA | TRBJ2-1 | NA | TRBV7-9 | TGTGCCAGCAGCGACACCTATAACAATGAGCAGTTCTTC | CASSDTYNNEQFF
NA | TRBJ1-6 | TRBD1 | TRBV5-1 | TGCGCCAGCAGCTTGGCGTTCGGACAGGGCTTGTATTCACCCCTCCACTTT | CASSLAFGQGLYSPLHF
NA | TRBJ1-1 | NA | TRBV3-1/TRBV3-2 | TGTGCCAGCAGCCAAGACCCGACAGGTTTAGGGAACACTGAAGCTTTCTTT | CASSQDPTGLGNTEAFF
NA | TRBJ1-2 | NA | TRBV11-2 | TGTGCCAGCAGCAAAAACGTTCTAAGCGCCTATGGCTACACCTTC | CASSKNVLSAYGYTF
NA | TRBJ2-1 | TRBD2 | TRBV7-8 | TGTGCCAGCAGCTTGTGGGCGGGAGGTGGTGGTGAGCAGTTCTTC | CASSLWAGGGGEQFF
NA | TRBJ1-1 | NA | TRBV5-6 | TGTGCCAGCAGCCCACCGGGATCCGTGGACACTGAAGCTTTCTTT | CASSPPGSVDTEAFF
NA | TRBJ1-5 | TRBD1 | TRBV30 | TGTGCCTGGAGGGACAGGGGGCGAGGGCAGCCCCAGCATTTT | CAWRDRGRGQPQHF
NA | TRBJ2-1 | NA | TRBV24-1 | TGTGCCACGAGTCTTTCGGGGGTGTCTTGGAATGAGCAGTTCTTC | CATSLSGVSWNEQFF
NA | TRBJ1-5 | TRBD1 | TRBV4-1 | TGCGCCAGCAGCCAAGGGACAGGAAATCAGCCCCAGCATTTT | CASSQGTGNQPQHF
NA | TRBJ2-3 | NA | TRBV7-2 | TGTGCCAGCAGCTTAGCGGTCGGGACTGAAAACACAGATACGCAGTATTTT | CASSLAVGTENTDTQYF
NA | TRBJ1-1 | NA | TRBV12-3/TRBV12-4 | TGTGCCAGCACACCGGAGACTGAAGCTTTCTTT | CASTPETEAFF
NA | TRBJ2-7 | TRBD1 | TRBV11-2 | TGTGCCAGCAGCTTTAGAGACAGGGACGAGCAGTACTTC | CASSFRDRDEQYF
once | TRBJ2-1 | NA | TRBV4-3 | TGCGCCAGCAGCCAAGAGCGGGGCCTATACAATGAGCAGTTCTTC | CASSQERGLYNEQFF
once | TRBJ2-1 | TRBD2 | TRBV3-1/TRBV3-2 | TGTGCCAGCAGCCCCCTAGCGGGAGGTAGTGGCTCTGTTAATGAGCAGTTCTTC | CASSPLAGGSGSVNEQFF
NA | TRBJ1-3 | NA | TRBV6-1 | TGTGCCAGCAGTGGGTTCACAGGGTGGTGGAACTCTGGAAACACCATATATTTT | CASSGFTGWWNSGNTIYF
once | TRBJ1-2 | NA | TRBV18 | TGTGCCAGCTCACCAATGAAGGGGCAGGGGAGCGGCTACACCTTC | CASSPMKGQGSGYTF
few | TRBJ1-3 | TRBD1 | TRBV9 | TGTGCCAGCAGCATCGGACAGGCTGGAAACACCATATATTTT | CASSIGQAGNTIYF
NA | TRBJ2-1 | TRBD2 | TRBV6-2/TRBV6-3 | TGTGCCAGCAGTTCCGCACTAGCGGGAGTCTCCTACAATGAGCAGTTCTTC | CASSSALAGVSYNEQFF
NA | TRBJ1-1 | NA | TRBV9 | TGTGCCAGCAGCCCCACAGGGAACACTAGGGCTTTCTTT | CASSPTGNTRAFF
NA | TRBJ1-5 | NA | TRBV7-2 | TGTGCCAGCAGCTTCACACAGAATCAGCCCCAGCATTTT | CASSFTQNQPQHF
NA | TRBJ1-6 | TRBD1 | TRBV19 | TGTGCCAGTAGCCAGGGGGGCTCACCCCTCCACTTT | CASSQGGSPLHF
NA | TRBJ1-2 | NA | TRBV7-9 | TGTGCCAGCAGCCCTCTCCTGGGGGGGAACTACGTCTATGGCTACACCTTC | CASSPLLGGNYVYGYTF
NA | TRBJ2-7 | NA | TRBV25-1 | TGTGCCAGCAGTGCGACCGGGACAAAAACCTACGAGCAGTACTTC | CASSATGTKTYEQYF
NA | TRBJ2-5 | NA | TRBV9 | TGTGCCAGCAGCGTAGAGGACAGTATTGGACAAGAGACCCAGTACTTC | CASSVEDSIGQETQYF
NA | TRBJ1-1 | NA | TRBV6-5 | TGTGCCAGCAGTTACTCGTCTCAGGGAATGAACACTGAAGCTTTCTTT | CASSYSSQGMNTEAFF
NA | TRBJ1-2 | NA | TRBV20-1 | TGCAGTGCCAGTCCTGGAGCTGGCTACACCTTC | CSASPGAGYTF
NA | TRBJ2-2 | NA | TRBV9 | TGTGCCAGCAGCGTACATCCGGGAGTGACCGGGGAGCTGTTTTTT | CASSVHPGVTGELFF
NA | TRBJ2-7 | NA | TRBV11-2 | TGTGCCAGCAGCAGGGGGGGGACGGACCCCTACGAGCAGTACTTC | CASSRGGTDPYEQYF
NA | TRBJ2-7 | TRBD2 | TRBV19 | TGTGCCAGTAGTATAACCTGGACCTGGCCAGGGGGGACTAGCGGGAGTTGGGAGCAGTACTTC | CASSITWTWPGGTSGSWEQYF
few | TRBJ1-5 | NA | TRBV30 | TGTGCCTGGAGTTTGTTAACCGGGGGGCCCCAGCATTTT | CAWSLLTGGPQHF